This TCR beta chain is from a study of CD4+ T cells in melanoma. This CDR3 is 13 amino acids long. Trimming left V 9 bases short and J 8 bases short, with 19 bases between. CDR1 and CDR2 from the germline V gene are SGHAT and FQNNGV. This table comes from immunoSEQ multiplex PCR, and its TCRdb copy is limited to in-frame clones, with some not included. The data hold over 15,000 clones, with more than 70% observed a single time. The source of this sequence is a human donor with melanoma. The chain links TRBV11-2 to TRBJ1-1; unclear D gene. The material sequenced was cells from a culture (not recorded whether cultured in vitro). CDR3 coding DNA: TGTGCCAGTAGGCGAATGCTAGCTCCCGAAGCTTTCTTT. The encoded protein is CASRRMLAPEAFF.